The clone carrying this T cell receptor (beta chain) was counted ten times or more. Its specificity is unknown. Time point here: newly diagnosed GD, antithyroid drugs for less than 3 months. PBMCs were the source of the RNA used for TCR sequencing. Arm-PCR of CDR3 regions and iRepertoire HTBI primers were the basis on which TCR beta libraries were built. Authors' methods: The identification of under 65 TRBV and 14 to 15 TRBJ segments was made across samples. TCRdb recomputed calls from the multiplex PCR reads with MiXCR, one row per CDR3 protein. TCRdb's processing, not the authors' own work, is the source of the V and J calls. The sample includes hundreds of thousands of distinct CDR3 sequences, about 14% of them seen just once. The entry originates in a study of regulatory T cells in long-lasting Graves disease. Notes on the study in general: The TCR repertoire of persistent Graves' patients was less diverse than that of newly diagnosed ones.

Per the germline V gene, CDR1 is MDHEN and CDR2 is SYDVKM. Trimming removed 5 bases from V and 0 bases from J, with 22 bases in between. The CDR3 has 18 amino acids. This sample also belongs to another study, concerning T cells in Graves' hyperthyroidism and ophthalmopathy.

This clonotype was sampled from a man aged 25-45 years with Graves disease. The J gene is TRBJ1-1, the V gene TRBV28, with a possible D match to TRBD1 (5 bases). Sequencing used peripheral blood mononuclear cells (PBMCs), obtained at new diagnosis, from a patient treated with antithyroid drugs. In DNA, the CDR3 is TGTGCCAGCAGTCCCCAAAGGACATCCAAGTTATTGAACACTGAAGCTTTCTTT. Encoded protein: CASSPQRTSKLLNTEAFF.